Each of the 28 T cell receptor beta chains below was sequenced from the same sample in a study of tumor T cells in aggressive B-cell lymphoma. The protocol was immunoSEQ multiplex PCR, while the TCRdb copy is restricted to in-frame clones and leaves out a portion. The table has about 11,000 clones, about 89% seen once. The sequenced sample consisted of tumor tissue. The receptor source for this set is an adult with diffuse large B cell lymphoma.

V usage is TRBV5-1 and J usage is TRBJ2-7; 14 bases line up with TRBD2. Per germline, CDR1 SGHRS and CDR2 YFSETQ. CDR3 length: 15 amino acids. Germline trimming cut 0 bases from V and 9 bases from J; bases unmatched to any gene: 5. CDR3 bases: TGCGCCAGCAGCTTGGAGACTAGCGGGAGGGCCGCGCAGTACTTC. Amino acids: CASSLETSGRAAQYF.

Remarks on this clone: At one of its ends the junction is not consistent with the germline gene, which may arise from a read error. The same CDR3 can be traced to other DNA sequences in this sample. J is TRBJ1-4 and V is TRBV7-2; D is uncertain. The germline V gene encodes CDR1 SGHTA and CDR2 FQGNSA. The CDR3 totals 15 residues. CDR3 coding DNA: TGTGCCAGCAGCTCCCAGAGCGCAACTAATGAGAAACTGTTTTTT. Translating it yields CASSSQSATNEKLFF.

This chain joins TRBV5-6 and TRBJ2-7, with 14 bases fitting TRBD2. Germline V lookup: CDR1 SGHDT, CDR2 YYEEEE. This CDR3 region has 17 residues. Unmatched junction bases numbered 7, after V lost 4 bases and J lost 1 base. CDR3 nucleotide sequence: TGTGCCAGCAGCCCGACTAGCGGGAGGGAACCATCCTACGAGCAGTACTTC. Its translation is CASSPTSGREPSYEQYF.

This clone was counted only a few times. CDR3 protein: CSVRTGTGTGELFF. CDR3 coding DNA: TGCAGCGTCCGGACAGGGACGGGCACCGGGGAGCTGTTTTTT. The gene calls are TRBV29-1 and TRBJ2-2; the match to TRBD1 covers 8 bases. Losses at the gene ends were 6 bases for V and 4 bases for J; bases not matched to a gene: 7. The germline V gene encodes CDR1 SQVTM and CDR2 ANQGSEA. The CDR3 loop spans 14 amino acids.

This rearrangement joins TRBV10-1 to TRBJ2-7, with D possibly being TRBD2 (6 bases). Germline-derived CDR1 and CDR2 are WNHNN and SYGVQD (reference sequence). The CDR3 runs to 15 residues. V lost 5 bases to trimming and J lost 5 bases, with 19 bases between them. CDR3 sequence: CASSRRGTTRDEQYF. The CDR3 nucleotides read TGCGCCAGCAGTCGACGGGGGACCACTAGGGACGAGCAGTACTTC.

The CDR3 region has the DNA TGTGCCAGCAGCTTAGCGGCGGTAGCGGGAGTGTGGCAGTTCTTC. Its translation: CASSLAAVAGVWQFF. The chain joins TRBV7-6 to TRBJ2-1, with 9 positions matching TRBD2. This CDR3 is 15 amino acids long. V shed 0 bases, J shed 12 bases, and the junction held 9 bases outside the gene matches. The germline gives CDR1 SGHVS, CDR2 FNYEAQ.

In this sample, this clone turned up once. The chain is built from TRBV19 and TRBJ2-7, with D possibly TRBD1 on 6 matching bases. With 6 bases removed from V and 2 bases from J, the gap between germline ends came to 11 bases. The CDR3 length is 13 residues. Germline CDR1 is LNHDA and CDR2 is SQIVND (reference sequence). The CDR3 loop reads CASSRQVTYEQYF. The CDR3 DNA is TGTGCCAGTAGCAGACAGGTAACCTACGAGCAGTACTTC.

This chain joins TRBV7-9 and TRBJ2-3; TRBD1 matches 7 bases. CDR1 and CDR2 from the germline V gene are SEHNR and FQNEAQ (reference sequence). V lost 5 bases, J lost 4 bases, and 6 bases stayed unmatched. This CDR3 is 14 amino acids long. The CDR3 spells CASSPRGQSDTQYF. Here the CDR3 DNA reads TGTGCCAGCAGCCCCCGGGGACAGTCAGATACGCAGTATTTT.

This sequence joins TRBV5-6 and TRBJ2-3, with 7 bases that match TRBD2. CDR3 length: 13 residues. V shed 3 bases and J 4 bases; nucleotides not matched to a gene: 2. Germline CDR1 and CDR2: SGHDT and YYEEEE. The DNA of the CDR3 is TGTGCCAGCAGCTGGGACTATTCAGATACGCAGTATTTT. Translation gives CASSWDYSDTQYF.

In regard to this clone: Mismatch with germline at one junction end may stem from a read error. This chain connects TRBV14 to TRBJ2-7; 8 nucleotides line up with TRBD2. Germline CDR1 is SGHDN and CDR2 is FVKESK. The CDR3 sequence is 15 residues long. This chain's CDR3 is CATLPASGSTYEQYF. The DNA for the CDR3 is TGTGCCACATTACCGGCCAGCGGGAGTACCTACGAGCAGTATTTC. Combining the CDR3 with reference TRBV14 and TRBJ2-7 gives the whole variable domain EAGVTQFPSHSVIEKGQTVTLRCDPISGHDNLYWYRRVMGKEIKFLLHFVKESKQDESGMPNNRFLAERTGGTYSTLKVQPAELEDSGVYFCATLPASGSTYEQYFGPGTRLTVT.

The table lists this clone with a count of one. The rearrangement links TRBV4-2 to TRBJ2-7; 8 nucleotides line up with TRBD2. After removal of 4 bases from V and 3 bases from J, the junction contained 5 bases not matched to a gene. Germline V gives CDR1 LGHNA, CDR2 YNFKEQ. The CDR3 is made up of 14 amino acids. The CDR3: CASSLRLALYEQYF. In DNA, the CDR3 is TGTGCCAGCAGCCTGAGACTAGCGCTCTACGAGCAGTACTTC.

The V and J genes are TRBV27 and TRBJ2-4; 9 nucleotides align to TRBD1. This CDR3 has 13 amino acids. Germline trimming cut 3 bases from V and 7 bases from J; bases unmatched to any gene: 1. CDR1 and CDR2 (germline): MNHEY, SMNVEV (reference sequence). This CDR3 reads CASSLTGGNIQYF. The CDR3 DNA sequence: TGTGCCAGCAGTTTGACAGGGGGTAACATTCAGTACTTC.

CDR3 in amino acids: CANGWGGDYGYTF. The DNA for the CDR3 is TGTGCCAACGGCTGGGGGGGCGACTATGGCTACACCTTC. The J gene is TRBJ1-2, the V gene TRBV6-1, with D perhaps TRBD1 (6 bases). CDR3 length: 13 residues. Germline V gene data show CDR1 as MNHNS and CDR2 as SASEGT. With 10 bases removed from V and 3 bases from J, the gap between germline ends came to 15 bases.

The chain joins TRBV12-5 to TRBJ2-1; 15 bases match TRBD2. Germline loops: CDR1 LGHNT, CDR2 FRNRAP. This CDR3 comprises 19 residues. Trimming removed 4 bases from V and 6 bases from J; junction bases left unmatched: 13. CDR3 nucleotides: TGTGCTAGTGGTTCGTCAGGGGGACTAGCGGGGGGAATAGGCAATGAGCAGTTCTTC. Translating it yields CASGSSGGLAGGIGNEQFF.

V is TRBV7-9 and J is TRBJ2-1, with 11 bases lining up with TRBD1. CDR1 and CDR2 (germline): SEHNR, FQNEAQ (reference sequence). This CDR3 spans 15 amino acids. Trimming cost V 5 bases and J 3 bases; bases outside gene matches: 3. The CDR3 bases are TGTGCCAGCAGCCACGGGACAGGGGGCTACAATGAGCAGTTCTTC. Protein: CASSHGTGGYNEQFF.

The chain links TRBV2 to TRBJ1-4, with TRBD1 matching over 7 bases. Germline CDR1 and CDR2: SNHLY and FYNNEI. This CDR3 comprises 14 residues. V trimming: 6 bases; J trimming: 3 bases; junction bases outside the gene matches: 4. The CDR3 sequence is CASRGDSSNEKLFF. CDR3 DNA: TGTGCCAGCAGGGGGGACAGCTCTAATGAAAAACTGTTTTTT.

The chain combines TRBV28 with TRBJ2-7; the D is unclear. In germline, CDR1 is MDHEN, CDR2 SYDVKM. V was trimmed by 4 bases and J by 2 bases, leaving 18 bases between them. CDR3 length: 16 residues. This CDR3 is CASSSWVAAATYEQYF. Written as DNA, the CDR3 is TGTGCCAGCAGTTCTTGGGTTGCGGCAGCTACCTACGAGCAGTACTTC.

This chain connects TRBV7-8 to TRBJ2-1; 13 nucleotides match TRBD2. This CDR3 comprises 17 residues. Germline CDR1 is SGHVS and CDR2 is FQNEAQ. Trimming cost V 0 bases and J 10 bases; bases outside gene matches: 9. DNA for the CDR3: TGTGCCAGCAGCTTAGCCCGAACTAGCGGGAGGGCCGGGGAGCAGTTCTTC. Translated: CASSLARTSGRAGEQFF.

V and J are TRBV29-1 and TRBJ2-7; 7 bases are shared with TRBD2. There are 13 residues in the CDR3. With 6 bases clipped from V and 3 bases from J, the junction kept 8 bases outside the gene matches. Germline CDR1 reads SQVTM; CDR2 reads ANQGSEA. CDR3 sequence reads: CSVRTSNNYEQYF. In DNA, the CDR3 is TGCAGCGTCCGGACTAGTAATAACTACGAGCAGTACTTC.

The rearrangement links TRBV7-9 to TRBJ2-5, with 9 nucleotides matching TRBD2. The CDR3 length is 15 residues. Germline V CDR1 and CDR2: SEHNR, FQNEAQ (reference sequence). V shed 3 bases and J 4 bases; nucleotides not matched to a gene: 6. The CDR3, as DNA: TGTGCCAGCAGCTTCACCGGGACTAGCAGAGAGACCCAGTACTTC. It encodes CASSFTGTSRETQYF.

V gene TRBV7-2 combines with J gene TRBJ1-1; a weak D match, TRBD1 (6 bases). The CDR3 runs 14 residues. Germline-derived CDR1 and CDR2 are SGHTA and FQGNSA. V lost 5 bases and J lost 2, with 12 bases in between. CDR3 residues: CASSPQGPNTEAFF. In DNA, the CDR3 is TGTGCCAGCAGCCCACAGGGACCAAACACTGAAGCTTTCTTT.

The chain carries TRBV19 and TRBJ2-5, with TRBD2 matching 8 bases. The trim removed 10 bases at V and 4 bases at J, leaving 8 bases unmatched. The CDR3 extends over 13 amino acids. The germline V gene encodes CDR1 LNHDA and CDR2 SQIVND (reference sequence). Here the CDR3 DNA reads TGTGCCACCCGCGGGAGGAGGGCAGAGACCCAGTACTTC. It codes for CATRGRRAETQYF.

V usage is TRBV5-5 and J usage is TRBJ2-1; 7 nucleotides agree with TRBD2. Germline CDR1 SGHKS, CDR2 YYEKEE (reference sequence). This CDR3 region has 15 residues. Germline trimming cut 0 bases from V and 6 bases from J; bases unmatched to any gene: 6. The CDR3 sequence is CASSLDGLGVNEQFF. CDR3 sequence (DNA): TGTGCCAGCAGCTTGGATGGACTAGGGGTCAATGAGCAGTTCTTC.

This clone was seen a few times. V gene TRBV14 combines with J gene TRBJ1-1; TRBD1 is a possible D gene (5 bases). This CDR3 has 14 amino acids. Trimming took 4 bases from V and 1 from J, leaving 10 bases between them. Looked up from germline, CDR1 is SGHDN and CDR2 is FVKESK. The CDR3 nucleotides read TGTGCCAGCAGCCGGGGGGGGACGAACACTGAAGCTTTCTTT. It codes for CASSRGGTNTEAFF. The full variable domain, completed using reference TRBV14 and TRBJ1-1, is EAGVTQFPSHSVIEKGQTVTLRCDPISGHDNLYWYRRVMGKEIKFLLHFVKESKQDESGMPNNRFLAERTGGTYSTLKVQPAELEDSGVYFCASSRGGTNTEAFFGQGTRLTVV.

In this sample, this clone turned up once. The CDR3 DNA sequence: TGTGCTAGTGGTTTGGGACTAGCGGGAGGTTCTGAGCAGTTCTTC. It encodes CASGLGLAGGSEQFF. The chain has TRBV12-5 and TRBJ2-1; 13 bases are shared with TRBD2. J was trimmed by 9 bases and V by 1 base; bases with no gene match: 3. The CDR3 runs to 15 residues. The V gene's germline CDR1 is LGHNT and CDR2 FRNRAP.

The chain employs TRBV28 and TRBJ2-5, with 8 bases aligning to TRBD2. Germline CDR1 reads MDHEN; CDR2 reads SYDVKM. V lost 8 bases to trimming and J lost 5 bases; unmatched junction nucleotides: 10. There are 14 residues in the CDR3. The CDR3 protein is CASLSGSVGETQYF. The CDR3 nucleotides read TGTGCCAGCCTAAGCGGGAGTGTGGGGGAGACCCAGTACTTC.

This clone has just one count. This sequence joins TRBV7-9 and TRBJ2-2; 7 bases align to TRBD2. CDR3 size: 17 residues. V was clipped by 5 bases and J by 4 bases; unmatched bases: 13. Germline CDR1 reads SEHNR; CDR2 reads FQNEAQ (reference sequence). The DNA of the CDR3 is TGTGCCAGCAGCCTCACCCCGGGGGGAACACTCACCGGGGAGCTGTTTTTT. Translating gives CASSLTPGGTLTGELFF.

The chain employs TRBV6-5 and TRBJ2-5; D possibly corresponds to TRBD1 (6 bases). CDR1 MNHEY and CDR2 SVGAGI come from the germline V gene. Trimming pared 8 bases from V and 5 bases from J, leaving 18 bases between. The CDR3 length is 14 residues. The CDR3 nucleotides are TGTGCCAGCGGTGGGGGCAGGGTAGCTGAGACCCAGTACTTC. This gives the protein CASGGGRVAETQYF.